This T cell receptor beta chain is drawn from a study of cytomegalovirus exposure and HLA in healthy donors. As for the study in general: Of approximately 400 genotyped donors, about 80% clustered with self-reported Caucasian donors. Study-level results: Cytomegalovirus association was listed for approximately 150 TCR beta chains. Earlier results showed most TCR beta V segments being productive about 87% or about 30% of the time. In presence/absence analyses, roughly uniform sequencing depth across donors was assumed.

The PCR employed 60 Vbeta primers together with 13 Jbeta primers. The table came from immunoSEQ multiplex PCR; TCRdb's copy has only in-frame clones and leaves some out. The sample contains 150,000 to 200,000 clones, around 80% of which appear only once. As concerns this clone: Its antigen is not known.

This CDR3 contains 14 residues. The ends were cut back, 4 bases at V and 7 bases at J, with 14 bases in the middle. Germline CDR1 and CDR2: MRHNA and SNTAGT. This clonotype was sampled from a woman aged 40-49 years in good health and CMV-seronegative. Sequencing used PBMCs. The chain combines TRBV6-4 with TRBJ2-1; D unclear. The CDR3 region has the DNA TGTGCCAGCAGTGTAAGTTGGAGCTATAATGAGCAGTTCTTC. Translation: CASSVSWSYNEQFF.